This TCR beta chain emerged from a study of blood T cell repertoires in COVID-19. Study as a whole: T cells, B-cell-depleted T cells, or PBMCs supplied cDNA or gDNA.

Recruitment covered 20 to 25 US areas and drew participants whose ages spanned roughly 18 to 90 years. Cohort 3 recovery required two negative PCRs, clearance, or symptom resolution. Clones were read by immunoSEQ multiplex PCR, and TCRdb kept only the in-frame ones, dropping some. The repertoire holds 200,000 to 250,000 clones, with 70% to 85% as singletons. V lost 5 bases and J lost 6, with 19 bases in between. Germline assignment: CDR1 SGHAT and CDR2 FQNNGV. The CDR3 is 16 amino acids. The J gene is TRBJ2-2, the V gene TRBV11-2, with D perhaps TRBD2 (5 bases). This clonotype was obtained from a woman aged 60 to 75 who had recovered from COVID-19. The specimen was PBMCs or T cells enriched from blood (not recorded which). The CDR3 protein is CASSRNPTRGAGELFF. The CDR3 coding sequence is TGTGCCAGCAGCCGAAACCCAACTAGAGGCGCCGGGGAGCTGTTTTTT.